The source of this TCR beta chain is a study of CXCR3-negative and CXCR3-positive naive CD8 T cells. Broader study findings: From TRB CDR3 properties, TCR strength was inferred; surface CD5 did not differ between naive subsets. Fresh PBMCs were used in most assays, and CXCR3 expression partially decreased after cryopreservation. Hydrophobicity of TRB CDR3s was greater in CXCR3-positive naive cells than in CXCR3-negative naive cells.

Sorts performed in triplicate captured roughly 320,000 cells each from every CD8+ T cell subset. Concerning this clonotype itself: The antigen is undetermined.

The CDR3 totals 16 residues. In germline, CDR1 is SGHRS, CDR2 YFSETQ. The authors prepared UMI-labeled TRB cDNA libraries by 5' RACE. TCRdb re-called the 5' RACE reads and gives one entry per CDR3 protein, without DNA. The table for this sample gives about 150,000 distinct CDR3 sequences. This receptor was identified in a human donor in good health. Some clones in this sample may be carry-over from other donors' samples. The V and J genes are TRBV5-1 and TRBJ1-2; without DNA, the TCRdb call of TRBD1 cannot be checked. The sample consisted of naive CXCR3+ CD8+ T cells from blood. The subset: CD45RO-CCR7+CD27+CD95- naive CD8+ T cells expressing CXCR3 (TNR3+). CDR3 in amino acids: CASSSGGFGLGYGYTF.